The source of this TCR beta chain is a study of monozygotic twins with inflammatory bowel disease. Broader study findings: Especially where disease activity was present, IBD patients had fewer clonotypes in common with others than healthy twins did. With inverse Simpson as the measure, TCRbeta diversity was lower in IBD patients than in healthy co-twins.

On this clonotype itself: Its antigen is still unknown.

Researchers used template switching to add UMIs featuring a 6-nucleotide sample barcode. TCRdb reprocessed the 5' RACE reads and reports one entry per CDR3 protein, with no DNA. Here the sample table reports hundreds of thousands of distinct CDR3 sequences. Germline V lookup: CDR1 SGHNT, CDR2 YYREEE (reference sequence). This CDR3 is 17 amino acids long. The sequence came from a human donor with ulcerative colitis or Crohn's disease, or a healthy co-twin of an affected twin (not recorded which). The sequenced material came from blood. The rearrangement links TRBV5-4 to TRBJ2-2; TCRdb outputs TRBD2, but without DNA this stays unchecked. CDR3 sequence: CASSPQRSQGRTGELFF.